A single sample is the source of the 13 T cell receptor beta chains below, sequenced in a study of T cells in Graves' hyperthyroidism and ophthalmopathy. Authors of the study amplified TCR beta CDR3 regions from RNA transcripts. The study used the HTBI primer set for a first-round RT-PCR of the TCR CDR3. TCRdb used MiXCR to reprocess the multiplex PCR reads, holding one entry per CDR3 protein. This table holds about 480,000 distinct CDR3 sequences, around a quarter found once. Sequenced sample: blood. The source of these receptors is a woman aged 25 to 39 with Graves' ophthalmopathy.

This clonotype was counted a few times. CDR3 in amino acids: CASSFGISGSGNTIYF. The CDR3, as DNA: TGCGCCAGCAGCTTCGGCATTTCTGGCTCTGGAAACACCATATATTTT. This chain connects TRBV5-1 to TRBJ1-3, with D hard to call. V shed 2 bases and J shed 0 bases, with 12 bases lying between them. The CDR3 is made up of 16 amino acids. Per the germline V gene, CDR1 is SGHRS and CDR2 is YFSETQ.

The chain joins TRBV28 to TRBJ2-7; 7 positions match TRBD1. CDR1 is MDHEN, CDR2 SYDVKM, per germline. This CDR3 region has 15 residues. V was pared by 6 bases and J by 1 base, with 9 bases of the junction left unmatched. The CDR3 spells CASRPGTEVSYEQYF. The CDR3 DNA is TGTGCCAGCAGGCCCGGGACAGAGGTTTCCTACGAGCAGTACTTC. The full variable domain, its missing parts supplied by reference TRBV28 and TRBJ2-7, is DVKVTQSSRYLVKRTGEKVFLECVQDMDHENMFWYRQDPGLGLRLIYFSYDVKMKEKGDIPEGYSVSREKKERFSLILESASTNQTSMYLCASRPGTEVSYEQYFGPGTRLTVT.

This clonotype was seen ten or more times. This chain links TRBV29-1 with TRBJ1-2; TRBD1 matches 8 bases. This CDR3 has 14 residues. After removal of 3 bases from V and 4 bases from J, the junction contained 7 bases not matched to a gene. CDR1 and CDR2 (germline): SQVTM, ANQGSEA. The CDR3 nucleotides read TGCAGCGTTGAGAGCGACAGGGGAGGCTATGGCTACACCTTC. Translation: CSVESDRGGYGYTF. Variable domain in full (rest from reference TRBV29-1 and TRBJ1-2): SAVISQKPSRDICQRGTSLTIQCQVDSQVTMMFWYRQQPGQSLTLIATANQGSEATYESGFVIDKFPISRPNLTFSTLTVSNMSPEDSSIYLCSVESDRGGYGYTFGSGTRLTVV.

This clonotype was counted ten times or more. V and J are TRBV12-3 or TRBV12-4 and TRBJ1-2, with TRBD1 identical over 7 bases. The V and J ends lost 6 bases and 6 bases, in that order; junction bases with no gene match: 16. The length of the CDR3 is 16 residues. DNA of the CDR3: TGTGCCAGCAGGGACAATAGGGGGCGAGGGGTTGATGGCTACACCTTC. Residues: CASRDNRGRGVDGYTF.

This clonotype has ten or more counts. The chain carries TRBV6-2 or TRBV6-3 and TRBJ1-5; TRBD1 matches at 8 bases. Per the germline V gene, CDR1 is MNHEY and CDR2 is SVGEGT. Losses at the gene ends were 6 bases for V and 5 bases for J; bases not matched to a gene: 9. The CDR3 length is 15 residues. Here the CDR3 reads CASRYRDRIHQPQHF. For the CDR3, the DNA is TGTGCCAGCAGGTACCGGGACAGGATCCATCAGCCCCAGCATTTT.

The chain is built from TRBV5-1 and TRBJ2-7; D remains ambiguous. The CDR3 consists of 12 residues. The V end lost 0 bases, the J end lost 6 bases, and 7 bases lay between the germline ends. The V gene's germline CDR1 is SGHRS and CDR2 YFSETQ. CDR3 sequence (DNA): TGCGCCAGCAGCTTGGGGGTCTGCGAGCAGTACTTC. Residues: CASSLGVCEQYF.

This clonotype appeared many times. The chain couples TRBV19 to TRBJ1-1, with a tentative D call TRBD1 (5 bases). CDR3 length equals 16 residues. V was cut by 4 bases and J by 5 bases, with 20 bases left in between. The germline V gene has CDR1 LNHDA and CDR2 SQIVND (reference sequence). This CDR3 reads CASSTPGTLKGTEAFF. The CDR3 nucleotides are TGTGCCAGTAGTACCCCCGGGACGCTAAAGGGTACTGAAGCTTTCTTT.

A note on this clonotype: The CDR3 does not close with the conserved phenylalanine or tryptophan, likely indicating a read error. V gene TRBV18 combines with J gene TRBJ2-2; no clear D gene. Trimming pared 1 base from V and 3 bases from J, leaving 9 bases between. CDR3 size: 15 residues. The germline gives CDR1 KGHSH, CDR2 LQKENI. DNA for the CDR3: TGTGCCAGCTCACCACTTGCGGCAGACACCGGGGAGCTGTTTTAT. Protein: CASSPLAADTGELFY.

Ten or more counts support this clonotype. The rearrangement uses TRBV27 and TRBJ1-6; no reliable D call. The germline gives CDR1 MNHEY, CDR2 SMNVEV (reference sequence). This CDR3 is 14 amino acids long. The germline V and J ends were trimmed by 4 bases and 7 bases, with 11 bases remaining between them. The CDR3, as DNA: TGTGCCAGCAGTTACCACCCCGAGAATTCACCCCTCCACTTT. Protein: CASSYHPENSPLHF.

This clonotype was observed many times. The CDR3 DNA is TGTGCCAGCAGATCCTCGGACGCGGGCTACACCTTC. This sequence encodes CASRSSDAGYTF. The chain links TRBV12-3 or TRBV12-4 to TRBJ1-2; D gene ambiguous. Trimming took off 6 bases at V and 8 bases at J, with 13 bases between the two ends. The CDR3 is made up of 12 amino acids.

This clonotype was observed many times. V and J are TRBV7-8 and TRBJ2-5; tentative D call: TRBD1 (5 bases). The V end lost 3 bases, the J end lost 2 bases, and 10 bases lay between the germline ends. CDR1 and CDR2 (germline): SGHVS, FQNEAQ. This CDR3 spans 14 amino acids. CDR3 coding DNA: TGTGCCAGCAGCTTTGTCCGACAGCAAGAGACCCAGTACTTC. This codes for CASSFVRQQETQYF. Looking up the rest from reference TRBV7-8 and TRBJ2-5 gives the full variable domain: GAGVSQSPRYKVAKRGQDVALRCDPISGHVSLFWYQQALGQGPEFLTYFQNEAQLDKSGLPSDRFFAERPEGSVSTLKIQRTQQEDSAVYLCASSFVRQQETQYFGPGTRLLVL.

J is TRBJ2-7 and V is TRBV25-1; the match to TRBD1 covers 8 bases. Losses at the gene ends were 2 bases for V and 9 bases for J; bases not matched to a gene: 12. This CDR3 is 15 amino acids long. CDR1 and CDR2 from the germline V gene are MGHDK and SYGVNS. CDR3 nucleotides: TGTGCCAGCAGTGAAAACAGGGGGGCAGGGGCGAGGCAGTACTTC. Translated, it gives CASSENRGAGARQYF.

This clonotype was picked up many times. V usage is TRBV10-3 and J usage is TRBJ1-1; weak D call: TRBD1 (5 bases). Trimming took off 9 bases at V and 0 bases at J, with 8 bases between the two ends. Looked up from germline, CDR1 is ENHRY and CDR2 is SYGVKD. There are 12 residues in the CDR3. The CDR3 is CAIQGVNTEAFF. The CDR3 DNA reads as TGTGCCATTCAAGGGGTGAACACTGAAGCTTTCTTT.